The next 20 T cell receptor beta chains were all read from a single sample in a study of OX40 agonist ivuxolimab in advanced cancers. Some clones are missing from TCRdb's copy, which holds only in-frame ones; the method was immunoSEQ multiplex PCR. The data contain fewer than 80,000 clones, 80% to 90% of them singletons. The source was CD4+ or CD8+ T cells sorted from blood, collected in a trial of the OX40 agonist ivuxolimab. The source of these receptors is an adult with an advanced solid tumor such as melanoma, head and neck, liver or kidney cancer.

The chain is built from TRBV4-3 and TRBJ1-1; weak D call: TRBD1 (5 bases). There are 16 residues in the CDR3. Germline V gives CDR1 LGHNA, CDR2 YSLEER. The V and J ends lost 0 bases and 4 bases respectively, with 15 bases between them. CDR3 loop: CASSQDRGTFFTEAFF. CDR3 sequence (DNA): TGCGCCAGCAGCCAAGATAGGGGAACATTCTTCACTGAAGCTTTCTTT.

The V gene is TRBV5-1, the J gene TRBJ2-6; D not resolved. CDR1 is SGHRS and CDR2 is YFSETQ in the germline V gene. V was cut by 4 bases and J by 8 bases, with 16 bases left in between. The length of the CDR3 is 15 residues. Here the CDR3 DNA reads TGCGCCAGCAGCCTGGGCCCGCCGTACTCCAACGTCCTGACTTTC. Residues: CASSLGPPYSNVLTF.

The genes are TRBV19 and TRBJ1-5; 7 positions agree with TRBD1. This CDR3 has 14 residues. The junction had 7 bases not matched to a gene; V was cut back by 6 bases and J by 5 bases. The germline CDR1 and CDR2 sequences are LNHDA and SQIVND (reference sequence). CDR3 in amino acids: CASRQQGEDQPQHF. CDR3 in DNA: TGTGCCAGTAGACAGCAGGGGGAGGATCAGCCCCAGCATTTT. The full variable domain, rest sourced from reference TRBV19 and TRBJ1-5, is DGGITQSPKYLFRKEGQNVTLSCEQNLNHDAMYWYRQDPGQGLRLIYYSQIVNDFQKGDIAEGYSVSREKKESFPLTVTSAQKNPTAFYLCASRQQGEDQPQHFGDGTRLSIL.

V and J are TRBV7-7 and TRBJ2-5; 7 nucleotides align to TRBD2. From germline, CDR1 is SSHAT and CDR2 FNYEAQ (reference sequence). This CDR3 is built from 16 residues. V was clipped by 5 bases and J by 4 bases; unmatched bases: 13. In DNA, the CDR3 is TGTGCCAGCAGCCCATCCCTAGCGGCGAATGGAGAGACCCAGTACTTC. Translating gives CASSPSLAANGETQYF.

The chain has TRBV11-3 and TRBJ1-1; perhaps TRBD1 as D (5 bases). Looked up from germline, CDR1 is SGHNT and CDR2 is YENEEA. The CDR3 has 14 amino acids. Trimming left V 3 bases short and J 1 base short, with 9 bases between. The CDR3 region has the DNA TGTGCCAGCAGCTTCGGGACGGAGAACACTGAAGCTTTCTTT. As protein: CASSFGTENTEAFF.

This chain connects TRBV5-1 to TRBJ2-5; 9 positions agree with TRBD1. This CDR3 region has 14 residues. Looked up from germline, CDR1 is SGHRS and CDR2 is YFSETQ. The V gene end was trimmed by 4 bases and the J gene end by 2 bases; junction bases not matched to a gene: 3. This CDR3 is CASSLGTGQETQYF. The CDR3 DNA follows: TGCGCCAGCAGCCTTGGGACAGGGCAAGAGACCCAGTACTTC.

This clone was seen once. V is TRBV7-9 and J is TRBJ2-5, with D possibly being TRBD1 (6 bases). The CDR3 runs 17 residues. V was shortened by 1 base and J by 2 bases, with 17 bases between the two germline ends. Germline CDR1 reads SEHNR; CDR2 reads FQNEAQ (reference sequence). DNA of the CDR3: TGTGCCAGCAGCTTAGGTCATGGGGGCCTTCTACAAGAGACCCAGTACTTC. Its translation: CASSLGHGGLLQETQYF.

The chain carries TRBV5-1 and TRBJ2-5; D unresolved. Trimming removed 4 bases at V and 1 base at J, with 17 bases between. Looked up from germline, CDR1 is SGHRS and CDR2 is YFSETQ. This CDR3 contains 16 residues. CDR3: CASSRWASAGQETQYF. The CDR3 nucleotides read TGCGCCAGCAGCAGGTGGGCCTCGGCAGGCCAAGAGACCCAGTACTTC.

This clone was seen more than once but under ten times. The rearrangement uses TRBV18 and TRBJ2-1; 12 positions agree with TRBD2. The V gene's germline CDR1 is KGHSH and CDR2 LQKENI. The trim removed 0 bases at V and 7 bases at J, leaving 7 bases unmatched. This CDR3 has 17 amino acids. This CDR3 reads CASSPPLLAGGSNEQFF. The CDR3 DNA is TGTGCCAGCTCACCACCGTTACTAGCGGGGGGTTCAAATGAGCAGTTCTTC.

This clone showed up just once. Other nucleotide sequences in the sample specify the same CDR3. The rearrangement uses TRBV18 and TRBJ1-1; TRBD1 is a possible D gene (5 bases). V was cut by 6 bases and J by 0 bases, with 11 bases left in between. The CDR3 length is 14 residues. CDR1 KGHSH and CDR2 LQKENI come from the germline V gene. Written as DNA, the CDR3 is TGTGCCAGCTCCCCGGGGCATTTGAACACTGAAGCTTTCTTT. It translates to CASSPGHLNTEAFF.

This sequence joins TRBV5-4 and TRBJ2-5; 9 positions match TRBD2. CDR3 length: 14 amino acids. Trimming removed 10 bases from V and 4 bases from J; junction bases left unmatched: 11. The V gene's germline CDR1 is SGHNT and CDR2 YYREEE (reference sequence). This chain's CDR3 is CAGTSASGVETQYF. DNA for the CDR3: TGTGCCGGGACCTCTGCTAGCGGGGTAGAGACCCAGTACTTC.

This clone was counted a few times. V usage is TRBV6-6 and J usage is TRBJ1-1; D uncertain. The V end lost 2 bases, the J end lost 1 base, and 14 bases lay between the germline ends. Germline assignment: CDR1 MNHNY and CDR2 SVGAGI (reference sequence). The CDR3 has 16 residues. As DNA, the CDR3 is TGTGCCAGCAGTTACGGTAATAGCGCGGGGAACACTGAAGCTTTCTTT. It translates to CASSYGNSAGNTEAFF.

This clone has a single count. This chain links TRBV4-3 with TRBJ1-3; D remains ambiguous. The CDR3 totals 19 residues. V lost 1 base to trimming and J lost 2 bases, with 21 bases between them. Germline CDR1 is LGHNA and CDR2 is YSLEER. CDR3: CASSQVSVAAGEAGNTIYF. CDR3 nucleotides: TGCGCCAGCAGCCAAGTTTCCGTGGCTGCGGGAGAAGCTGGAAACACCATATATTTT.

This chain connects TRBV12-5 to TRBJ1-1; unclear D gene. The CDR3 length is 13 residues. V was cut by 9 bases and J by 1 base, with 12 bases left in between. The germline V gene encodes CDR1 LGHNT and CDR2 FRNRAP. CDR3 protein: CASAMQRNTEAFF. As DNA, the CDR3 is TGTGCTAGCGCTATGCAGAGGAACACTGAAGCTTTCTTT. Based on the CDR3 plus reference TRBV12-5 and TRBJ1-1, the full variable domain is DARVTQTPRHKVTEMGQEVTMRCQPILGHNTVFWYRQTMMQGLELLAYFRNRAPLDDSGMPKDRFSAEMPDATLATLKIQPSEPRDSAVYFCASAMQRNTEAFFGQGTRLTVV.

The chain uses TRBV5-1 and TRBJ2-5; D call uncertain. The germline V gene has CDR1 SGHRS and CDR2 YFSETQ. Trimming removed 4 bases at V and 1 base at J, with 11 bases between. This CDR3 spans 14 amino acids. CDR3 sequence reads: CASSPSSTQETQYF. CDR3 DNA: TGCGCCAGCAGCCCGTCTTCAACCCAAGAGACCCAGTACTTC.

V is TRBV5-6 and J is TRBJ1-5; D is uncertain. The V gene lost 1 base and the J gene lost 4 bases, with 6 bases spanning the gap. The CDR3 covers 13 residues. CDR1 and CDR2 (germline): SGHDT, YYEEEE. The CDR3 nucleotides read TGTGCCAGCAGCTTGACCCCTAATCAGCCCCAGCATTTT. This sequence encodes CASSLTPNQPQHF.

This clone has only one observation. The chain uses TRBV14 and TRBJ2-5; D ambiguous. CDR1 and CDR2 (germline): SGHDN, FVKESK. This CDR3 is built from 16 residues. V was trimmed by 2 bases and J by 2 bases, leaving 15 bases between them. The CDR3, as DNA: TGTGCCAGCAGCCAACCCGGGTACGGGCAACAAGAGACCCAGTACTTC. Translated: CASSQPGYGQQETQYF.

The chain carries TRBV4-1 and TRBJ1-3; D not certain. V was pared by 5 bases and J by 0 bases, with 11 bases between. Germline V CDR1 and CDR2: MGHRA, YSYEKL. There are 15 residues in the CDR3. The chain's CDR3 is CASSDKRHSGNTIYF. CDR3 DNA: TGCGCCAGCAGCGACAAACGCCACTCTGGAAACACCATATATTTT.

The CDR3 sequence: CASSQGAASNQPQHF. The CDR3 bases are TGCGCCAGCAGCCAAGGGGCTGCTAGCAATCAGCCCCAGCATTTT. The rearrangement joins TRBV4-3 to TRBJ1-5; D remains ambiguous. The germline CDR1 and CDR2 sequences are LGHNA and YSLEER. V lost 1 base and J 0 bases, leaving 7 bases between the germline ends. This CDR3 contains 15 residues.

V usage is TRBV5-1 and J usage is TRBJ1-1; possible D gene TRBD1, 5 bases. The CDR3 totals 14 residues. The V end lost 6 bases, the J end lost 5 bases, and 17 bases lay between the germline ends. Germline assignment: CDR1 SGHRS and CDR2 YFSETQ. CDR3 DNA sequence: TGCGCCAGCACCCCCCAGCGGGGGAGGACTGAAGCTTTCTTT. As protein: CASTPQRGRTEAFF.